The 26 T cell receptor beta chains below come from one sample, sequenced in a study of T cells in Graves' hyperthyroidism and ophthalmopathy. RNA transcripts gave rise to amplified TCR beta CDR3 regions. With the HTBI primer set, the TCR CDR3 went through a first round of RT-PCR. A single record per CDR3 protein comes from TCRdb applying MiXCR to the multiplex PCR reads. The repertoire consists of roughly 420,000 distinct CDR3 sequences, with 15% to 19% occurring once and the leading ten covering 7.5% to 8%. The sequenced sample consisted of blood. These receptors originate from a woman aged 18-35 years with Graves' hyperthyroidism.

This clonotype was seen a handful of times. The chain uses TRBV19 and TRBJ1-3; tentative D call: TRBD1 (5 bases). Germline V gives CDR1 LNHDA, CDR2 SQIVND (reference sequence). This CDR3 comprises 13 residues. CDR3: CASLERGRNTIYF. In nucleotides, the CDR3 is TGTGCTAGTCTCGAGAGGGGAAGAAACACCATATATTTT.

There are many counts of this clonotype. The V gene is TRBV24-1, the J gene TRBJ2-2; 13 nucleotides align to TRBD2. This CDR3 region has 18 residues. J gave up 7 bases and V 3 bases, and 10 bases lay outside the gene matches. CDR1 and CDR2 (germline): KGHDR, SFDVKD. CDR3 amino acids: CATSDTSGRAKMVGELFF. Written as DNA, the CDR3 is TGTGCCACCAGTGATACTAGCGGGAGGGCTAAAATGGTCGGGGAGCTGTTTTTT.

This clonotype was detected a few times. The DNA for the CDR3 is TGCGCCAGCAGCCCGTGGACAGTCTCCTATGGCTACACCTTC. Its protein product is CASSPWTVSYGYTF. This chain links TRBV4-1 with TRBJ1-2, with a weak D call TRBD1 (6 bases). The germline V gene has CDR1 MGHRA and CDR2 YSYEKL. V dropped 4 bases and J dropped 4 bases, with 13 bases sitting between them. The CDR3 sequence is 14 residues long.

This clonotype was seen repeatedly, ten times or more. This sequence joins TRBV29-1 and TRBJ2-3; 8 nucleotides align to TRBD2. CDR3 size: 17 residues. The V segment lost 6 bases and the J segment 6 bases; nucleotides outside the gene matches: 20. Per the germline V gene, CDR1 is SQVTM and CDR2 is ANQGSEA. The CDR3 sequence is CSVKPRFGAGVRDTQYF. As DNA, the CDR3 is TGCAGCGTCAAACCCCGGTTTGGAGCGGGAGTCAGGGATACGCAGTATTTT.

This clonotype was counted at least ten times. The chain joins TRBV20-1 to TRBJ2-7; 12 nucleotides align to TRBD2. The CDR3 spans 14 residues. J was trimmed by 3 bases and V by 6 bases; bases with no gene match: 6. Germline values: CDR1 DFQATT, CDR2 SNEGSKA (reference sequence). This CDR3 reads CSATTSGRIYEQYF. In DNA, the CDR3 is TGCAGTGCGACGACTAGCGGGAGAATCTACGAGCAGTACTTC.

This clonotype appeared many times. In nucleotides, the CDR3 is TGCAGTGCACGGGCGGGCCTAAATAGCAATCAGCCCCAGCATTTT. It encodes CSARAGLNSNQPQHF. The genes are TRBV20-1 and TRBJ1-5; D is undetermined. The CDR3 runs to 15 residues. CDR1 DFQATT and CDR2 SNEGSKA come from the germline V gene (reference sequence). V lost 6 bases and J 0 bases, leaving 15 bases between the germline ends.

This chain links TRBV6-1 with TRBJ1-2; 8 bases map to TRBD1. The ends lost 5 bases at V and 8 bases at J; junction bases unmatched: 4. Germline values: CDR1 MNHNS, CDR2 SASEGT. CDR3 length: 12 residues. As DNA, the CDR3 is TGTGCCAGCAGTCACAGGGGGGACGGCTACACCTTC. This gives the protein CASSHRGDGYTF.

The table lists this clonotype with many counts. The CDR3 region is CASSLSETYEQYF. Here the CDR3 DNA reads TGTGCCAGCAGCTTATCGGAAACCTACGAGCAGTACTTC. The J gene is TRBJ2-7, the V gene TRBV7-9; D is unclear. V lost 2 bases and J 2 bases, leaving 7 bases between the germline ends. The CDR3 runs to 13 residues. Germline assignment: CDR1 SEHNR and CDR2 FQNEAQ (reference sequence).

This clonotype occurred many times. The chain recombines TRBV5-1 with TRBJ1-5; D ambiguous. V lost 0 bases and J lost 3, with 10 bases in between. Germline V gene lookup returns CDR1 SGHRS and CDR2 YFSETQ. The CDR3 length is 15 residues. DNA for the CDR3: TGCGCCAGCAGCTTGGCCGAAGGGCCCAATCAGCCCCAGCATTTT. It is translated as CASSLAEGPNQPQHF.

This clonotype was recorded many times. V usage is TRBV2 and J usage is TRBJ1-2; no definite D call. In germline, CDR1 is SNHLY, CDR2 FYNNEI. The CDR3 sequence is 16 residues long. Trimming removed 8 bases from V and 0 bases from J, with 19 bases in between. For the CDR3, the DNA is TGTGCCAGCTTGGGTCCAGTCGGCGCCACTAACTATGGCTACACCTTC. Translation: CASLGPVGATNYGYTF.

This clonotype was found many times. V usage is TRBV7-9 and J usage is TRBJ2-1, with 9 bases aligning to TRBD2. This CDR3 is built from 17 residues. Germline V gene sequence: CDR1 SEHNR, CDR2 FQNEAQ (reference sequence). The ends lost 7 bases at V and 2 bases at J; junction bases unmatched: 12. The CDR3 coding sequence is TGTGCCAGCATACCCGTAGCGGGAGTCGTAGCCTACAATGAGCAGTTCTTC. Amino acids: CASIPVAGVVAYNEQFF.

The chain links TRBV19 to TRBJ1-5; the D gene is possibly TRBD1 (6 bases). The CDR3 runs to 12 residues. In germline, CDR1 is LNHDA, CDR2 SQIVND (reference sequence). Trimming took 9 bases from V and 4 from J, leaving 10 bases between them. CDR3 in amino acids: CASKDRNQPQHF. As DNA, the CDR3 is TGTGCCAGCAAGGACAGAAATCAGCCCCAGCATTTT.

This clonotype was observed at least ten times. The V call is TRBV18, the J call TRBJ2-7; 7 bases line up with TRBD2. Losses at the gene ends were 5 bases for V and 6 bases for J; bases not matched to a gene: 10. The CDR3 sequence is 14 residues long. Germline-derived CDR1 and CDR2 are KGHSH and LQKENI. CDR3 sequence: CASSFPGGSFEQYF. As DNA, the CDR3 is TGTGCCAGCTCATTTCCTGGCGGGAGTTTCGAGCAGTACTTC.

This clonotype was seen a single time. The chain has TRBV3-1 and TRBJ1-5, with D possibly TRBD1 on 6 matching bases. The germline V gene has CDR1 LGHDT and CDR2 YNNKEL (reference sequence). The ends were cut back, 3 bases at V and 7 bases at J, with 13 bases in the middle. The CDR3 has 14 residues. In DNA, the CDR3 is TGTGCCAGCAGCCAGAACAGGGTTCGGCAGCCCCAGCATTTT. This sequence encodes CASSQNRVRQPQHF.

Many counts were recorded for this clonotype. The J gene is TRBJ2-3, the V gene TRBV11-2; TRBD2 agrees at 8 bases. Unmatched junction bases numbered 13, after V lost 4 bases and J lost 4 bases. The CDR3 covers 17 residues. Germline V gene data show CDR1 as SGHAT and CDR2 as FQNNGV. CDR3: CASSSPLLREGPDTQYF. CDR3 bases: TGTGCCAGCAGCTCACCCCTTCTCCGGGAGGGCCCAGATACGCAGTATTTT. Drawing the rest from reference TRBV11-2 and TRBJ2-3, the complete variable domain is EAGVAQSPRYKIIEKRQSVAFWCNPISGHATLYWYQQILGQGPKLLIQFQNNGVVDDSQLPKDRFSAERLKGVDSTLKIQPAKLEDSAVYLCASSSPLLREGPDTQYFGPGTRLTVL.

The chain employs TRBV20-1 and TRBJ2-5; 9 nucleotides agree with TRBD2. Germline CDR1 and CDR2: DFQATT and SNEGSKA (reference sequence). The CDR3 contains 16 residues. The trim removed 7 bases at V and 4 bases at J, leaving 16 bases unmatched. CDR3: CSVRQENSGGGETQYF. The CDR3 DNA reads TGCAGTGTCAGACAGGAAAATAGCGGGGGAGGAGAGACCCAGTACTTC.

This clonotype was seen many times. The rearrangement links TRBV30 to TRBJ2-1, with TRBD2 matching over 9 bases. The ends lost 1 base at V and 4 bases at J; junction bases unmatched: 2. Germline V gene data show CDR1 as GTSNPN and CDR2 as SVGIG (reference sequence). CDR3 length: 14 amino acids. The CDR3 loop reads CAWSGLAGYNEQFF. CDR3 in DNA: TGTGCCTGGAGTGGGCTAGCGGGATACAATGAGCAGTTCTTC. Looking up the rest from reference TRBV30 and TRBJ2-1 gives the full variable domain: SQTIHQWPATLVQPVGSPLSLECTVEGTSNPNLYWYRQAAGRGLQLLFYSVGIGQISSEVPQNLSASRPQDRQFILSSKKLLLSDSGFYLCAWSGLAGYNEQFFGPGTRLTVL.

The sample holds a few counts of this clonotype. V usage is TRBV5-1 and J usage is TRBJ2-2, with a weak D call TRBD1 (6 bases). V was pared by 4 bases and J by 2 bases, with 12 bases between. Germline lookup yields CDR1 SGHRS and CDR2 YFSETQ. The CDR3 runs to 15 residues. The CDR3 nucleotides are TGCGCCAGCAGCGGGGGCCTACATAACACCGGGGAGCTGTTTTTT. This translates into CASSGGLHNTGELFF. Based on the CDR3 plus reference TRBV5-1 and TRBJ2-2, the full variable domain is KAGVTQTPRYLIKTRGQQVTLSCSPISGHRSVSWYQQTPGQGLQFLFEYFSETQRNKGNFPGRFSGRQFSNSRSEMNVSTLELGDSALYLCASSGGLHNTGELFFGEGSRLTVL.

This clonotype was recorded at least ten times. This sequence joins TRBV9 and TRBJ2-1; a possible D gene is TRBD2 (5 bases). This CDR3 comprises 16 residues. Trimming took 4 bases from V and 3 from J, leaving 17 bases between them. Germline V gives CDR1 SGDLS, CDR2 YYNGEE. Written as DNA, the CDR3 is TGTGCCAGCAGCTCGAGAGAGGACTGGTTCTACAATGAGCAGTTCTTC. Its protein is CASSSREDWFYNEQFF.

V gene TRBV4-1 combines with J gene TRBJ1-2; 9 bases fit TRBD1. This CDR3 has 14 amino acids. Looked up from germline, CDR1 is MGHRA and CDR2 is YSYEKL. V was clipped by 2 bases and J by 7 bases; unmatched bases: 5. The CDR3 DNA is TGCGCCAGCAGCCAACAACAGGGGGCTCGTGGCTACACCTTC. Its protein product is CASSQQQGARGYTF.

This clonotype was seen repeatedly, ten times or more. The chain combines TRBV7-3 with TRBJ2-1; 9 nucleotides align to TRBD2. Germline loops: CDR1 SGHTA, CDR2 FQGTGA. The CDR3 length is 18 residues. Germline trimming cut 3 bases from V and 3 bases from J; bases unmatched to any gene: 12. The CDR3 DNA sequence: TGTGCCAGCAGCTTGGCCCCTCCTAGCGGGGTGGACTACAATGAGCAGTTCTTC. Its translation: CASSLAPPSGVDYNEQFF.

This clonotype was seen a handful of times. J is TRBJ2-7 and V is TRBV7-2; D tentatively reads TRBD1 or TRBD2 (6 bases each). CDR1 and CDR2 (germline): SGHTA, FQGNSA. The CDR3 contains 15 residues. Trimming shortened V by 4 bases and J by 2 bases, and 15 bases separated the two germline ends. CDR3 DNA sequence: TGTGCCAGCAGCTGGAGGAGGGGGGCGACCTACGAGCAGTACTTC. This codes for CASSWRRGATYEQYF.

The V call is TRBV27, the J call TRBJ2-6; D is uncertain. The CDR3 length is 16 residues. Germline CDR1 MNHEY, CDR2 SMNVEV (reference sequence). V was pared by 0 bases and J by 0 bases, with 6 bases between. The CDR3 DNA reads TGTGCCAGCAGTTTATCGGGCGTCTCTGGGGCCAACGTCCTGACTTTC. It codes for CASSLSGVSGANVLTF.

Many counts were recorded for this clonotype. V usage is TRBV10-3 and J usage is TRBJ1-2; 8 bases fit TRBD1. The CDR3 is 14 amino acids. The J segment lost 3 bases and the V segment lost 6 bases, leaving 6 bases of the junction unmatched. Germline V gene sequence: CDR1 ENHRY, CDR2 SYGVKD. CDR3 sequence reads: CAIRSQGADYGYTF. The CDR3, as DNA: TGTGCCATCAGAAGCCAGGGGGCGGACTATGGCTACACCTTC.

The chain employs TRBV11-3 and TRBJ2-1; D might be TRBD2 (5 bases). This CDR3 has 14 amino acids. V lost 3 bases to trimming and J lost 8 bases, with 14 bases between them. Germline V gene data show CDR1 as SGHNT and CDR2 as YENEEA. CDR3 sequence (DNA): TGTGCCAGCAGCTTGGGTTCGGGGTGGTATGAGCAGTTCTTC. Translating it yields CASSLGSGWYEQFF.

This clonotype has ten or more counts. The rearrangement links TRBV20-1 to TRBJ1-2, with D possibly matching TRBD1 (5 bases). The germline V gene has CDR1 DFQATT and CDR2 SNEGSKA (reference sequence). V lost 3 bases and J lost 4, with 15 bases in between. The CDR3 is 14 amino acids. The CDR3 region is CSARGGDSRYGYTF. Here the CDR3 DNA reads TGCAGTGCTAGGGGAGGGGACTCTCGCTATGGCTACACCTTC.